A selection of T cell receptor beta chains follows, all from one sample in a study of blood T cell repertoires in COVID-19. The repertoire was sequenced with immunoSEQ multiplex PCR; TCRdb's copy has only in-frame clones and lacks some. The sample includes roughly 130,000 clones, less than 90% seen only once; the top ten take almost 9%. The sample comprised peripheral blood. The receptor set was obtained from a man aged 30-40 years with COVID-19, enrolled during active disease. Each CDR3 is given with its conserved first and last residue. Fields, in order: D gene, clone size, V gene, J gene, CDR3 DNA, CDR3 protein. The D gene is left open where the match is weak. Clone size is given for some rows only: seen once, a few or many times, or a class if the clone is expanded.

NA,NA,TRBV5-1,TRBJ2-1,TGCGCCAGCAGCTTGGCCCAGCGGGTCGTCCGGAATGAGCAGTTCTTC,CASSLAQRVVRNEQFF
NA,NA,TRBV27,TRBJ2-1,TGTGCCAGCACCCCGACAGGTTCTTACAATGAGCAGTTCTTC,CASTPTGSYNEQFF
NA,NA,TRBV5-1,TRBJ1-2,TGCGCCAGCAAGGTGACGGAGGGAAACTATGGCTACACCTTC,CASKVTEGNYGYTF
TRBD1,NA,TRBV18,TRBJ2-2,TGTGCCAGCTCACCGAGGGACAGGACCAACGGCGGGGAGCTGTTTTTT,CASSPRDRTNGGELFF
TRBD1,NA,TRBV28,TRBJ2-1,TGTGCCAGCCAAAAGGGGGCCTCGATTTGGAATGAGCAGTTCTTC,CASQKGASIWNEQFF
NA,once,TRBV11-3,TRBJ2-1,TGTGCCAGCGGGCAGCGGCAAACGAAACCTACAGGGGAGCAGTTCTTC,CASGQRQTKPTGEQFF
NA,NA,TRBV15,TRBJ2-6,TGTGCCACCAGCAGGCCAGGGGTAACTGGGGCCAACGTCCTGACTTTC,CATSRPGVTGANVLTF
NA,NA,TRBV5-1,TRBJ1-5,TGCGCCAGCAGCTTGGATGGGCCAACTAGCAATCAGCCCCAGCATTTT,CASSLDGPTSNQPQHF
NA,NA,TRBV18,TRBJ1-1,TGTGCCAGCTCCGGGGTGCACAGCGGGGCTGAAGCTTTCTTT,CASSGVHSGAEAFF
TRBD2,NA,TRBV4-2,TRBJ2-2,TGTGCCAGCAGCTTAAGCGGGAGTGCCACCGGGGAGCTGTTTTTT,CASSLSGSATGELFF
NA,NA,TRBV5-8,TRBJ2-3,TGTGCCAGCAGCTTGGGAGGAGGGACAGATACGCAGTATTTT,CASSLGGGTDTQYF
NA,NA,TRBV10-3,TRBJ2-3,TGTGCCATCAGAGGAAAGGCGCAGGCCACAGATACGCAGTATTTT,CAIRGKAQATDTQYF
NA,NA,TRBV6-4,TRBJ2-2,TGTGCCAGCAGTAAACGGACCGGGGAGCTGTTTTTT,CASSKRTGELFF
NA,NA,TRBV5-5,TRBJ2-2,TGTGCCAGCAGCTTAACAACCACCGGGGAGCTGTTTTTT,CASSLTTTGELFF
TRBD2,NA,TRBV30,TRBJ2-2,TGTGCCTGGAGGGGGGGGTCGGTACCGAACACCGGGGAGCTGTTTTTT,CAWRGGSVPNTGELFF
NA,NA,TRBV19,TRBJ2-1,TGTGCCAGTAGCCTACTAGAGGGTGAGCAGTTCTTC,CASSLLEGEQFF
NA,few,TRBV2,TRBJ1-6,TGTGCCAGCAGAGCATCGGGACAAAATTCACCCCTCCACTTT,CASRASGQNSPLHF
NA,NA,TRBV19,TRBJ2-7,TGTGCCAGTTCCAGGTTCGATTTATACGAGCAGTACTTC,CASSRFDLYEQYF
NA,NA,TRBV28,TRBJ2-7,TGTGCCAGCAGTTTCTGGGGCCGGGCAGACCACGAGCAGTACTTC,CASSFWGRADHEQYF
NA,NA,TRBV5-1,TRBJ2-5,TGCGCCAGCAGCTTGGGGGGACACATACAAGAGACCCAGTACTTC,CASSLGGHIQETQYF
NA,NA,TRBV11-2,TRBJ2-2,TGTGCCAGCAGCTTAGGAAGAGGTAACACCGGGGAGCTGTTTTTT,CASSLGRGNTGELFF
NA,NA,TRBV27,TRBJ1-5,TGTGCCAGCAGTTTTGGTAGGGGGAATCAGCCCCAGCATTTT,CASSFGRGNQPQHF
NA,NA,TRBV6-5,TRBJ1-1,TGTGCCAGCACTCCCCGGGTCCCGAACACTGAAGCTTTCTTT,CASTPRVPNTEAFF
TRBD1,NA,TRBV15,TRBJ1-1,TGTGCCACCAGCAGGAAGACAGGGGGGAACACTGAAGCTTTCTTT,CATSRKTGGNTEAFF
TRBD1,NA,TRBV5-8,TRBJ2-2,TGTGCCAGCAGCGGACCAGGGGGAGTGATAACGAACACCGGGGAGCTGTTTTTT,CASSGPGGVITNTGELFF
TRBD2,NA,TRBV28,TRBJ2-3,TGTGCCAGCCTTCTAGCGGGAGGGACAGATACGCAGTATTTT,CASLLAGGTDTQYF
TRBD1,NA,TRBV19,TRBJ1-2,TGTGCCAGTAAGATTACAGGGGCGGATGGCTACACCTTC,CASKITGADGYTF
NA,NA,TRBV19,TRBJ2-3,TGTGCCAGTAGTATAGAGCAGACAGATACGCAGTATTTT,CASSIEQTDTQYF
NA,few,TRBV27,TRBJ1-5,TGTGCCAGCAGTTTACGAGAGGGACAGCCCCAGCATTTT,CASSLREGQPQHF
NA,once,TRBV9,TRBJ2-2,TGTGCCAGCAGCGTACGGTTGGGGGAGCTGTTTTTT,CASSVRLGELFF
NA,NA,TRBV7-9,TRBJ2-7,TGTGCCAGCAGCTTCCCGGACACCGAGCAGTACTTC,CASSFPDTEQYF
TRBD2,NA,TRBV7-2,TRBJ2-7,TGTGCCAGCAGCTCCCCGGGACTAGCGGGAGGGCCGACTCTCGAGCAGTACTTC,CASSSPGLAGGPTLEQYF
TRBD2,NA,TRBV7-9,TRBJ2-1,TGTGCCAGCAGCTCCGGGACTAGCGGGACGGATGAGCAGTTCTTC,CASSSGTSGTDEQFF
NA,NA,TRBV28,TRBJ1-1,TGTGCCAGCATGTGGGGCCGAGCCACTGAAGCTTTCTTT,CASMWGRATEAFF
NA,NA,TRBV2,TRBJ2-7,TGTGCCAGCAGTTACTCCGGGACTGCCTCCTACGAGCAGTACTTC,CASSYSGTASYEQYF